Here is one T cell receptor beta chain with its context. The antigen is undetermined. Carrying UMI labels, the TRB cDNA libraries were prepared through 5' RACE. TCRdb derives one entry per CDR3 protein from the 5' RACE reads, leaving out DNA. The sample data list just over 60,000 distinct CDR3 sequences. The sample originates from a study of CXCR3-negative and CXCR3-positive naive CD8 T cells. General study results and limits: No difference in surface CD5 was seen between naive subsets, and TCR strength was inferred from TRB CDR3 properties. Comparison of naive CXCR3-negative and CXCR3-positive cells revealed similar TRBV-TRBJ usage, while memory cells differed. Expression of CXCR3 was partially reduced after cryopreservation, and fresh PBMCs were used in most assays.

Per the germline V gene, CDR1 is DFQATT and CDR2 is SNEGSKA (reference sequence). The CDR3 sequence is 13 residues long. The sequenced material came from naive CXCR3- CD8+ T cells from blood. Subset given: CD45RO-CCR7+CD27+CD95- naive CD8+ T cells lacking CXCR3 (TNR3-). The rearrangement links TRBV20-1 to TRBJ2-7. The sequence came from a human donor in good health. Some clones in this sample may be carry-over from other donors' samples. The CDR3 region is CSARDFVGYEQYF.